One and the same sample provided the 8 T cell receptor beta chains below, sequenced in a study of blood T cell repertoires in COVID-19. Assay used: immunoSEQ multiplex PCR; TCRdb lists only in-frame clones, some missing. The table records about 240,000 clones, around 85% of them present only once. The sequencing sample was made of peripheral blood. The receptors come from a woman aged 80 or over with acute or convalescent COVID-19.

The V gene is TRBV5-5, the J gene TRBJ1-4; 8 bases agree with TRBD1. The germline V gene encodes CDR1 SGHKS and CDR2 YYEKEE (reference sequence). CDR3 length: 13 amino acids. V shed 6 bases, J shed 5 bases, and the junction held 3 bases outside the gene matches. The CDR3 bases are TGTGCCAGCACCTGGACAGGGAATGAAAAACTGTTTTTT. Residues: CASTWTGNEKLFF.

In its sample, this clone was seen a few times. The V and J genes are TRBV3-1 (or the pseudogene TRBV3-2) and TRBJ1-4; 7 bases agree with TRBD1. Germline values: CDR1 LGHDT, CDR2 YNNKEL (reference sequence). This CDR3 has 15 residues. The V gene end was trimmed by 4 bases and the J gene end by 4 bases; junction bases not matched to a gene: 6. DNA for the CDR3: TGTGCCAGCAGCCCATCCGGGACAGTTAATGAAAAACTGTTTTTT. Protein: CASSPSGTVNEKLFF.

V is TRBV5-1 and J is TRBJ1-2; 8 nucleotides line up with TRBD1. The CDR3 contains 12 residues. The V segment lost 2 bases and the J segment 14 bases; nucleotides outside the gene matches: 8. Germline values: CDR1 SGHRS, CDR2 YFSETQ. DNA of the CDR3: TGCGCCAGCAGCTTCGGGGACAGGTCCTTTACCTTC. Translating it yields CASSFGDRSFTF.

The rearrangement links TRBV3-1 (or the pseudogene TRBV3-2) to TRBJ1-2, with 9 bases matching TRBD1. Germline loops: CDR1 LGHDT, CDR2 YNNKEL (reference sequence). The CDR3 runs to 16 residues. The junction had 13 bases not matched to a gene; V was cut back by 4 bases and J by 7 bases. The CDR3: CASSPGTGSFSGGYTF. DNA of the CDR3: TGTGCCAGCAGCCCCGGGACAGGGAGTTTTTCGGGTGGCTACACCTTC.

The J gene is TRBJ1-3, the V gene TRBV6-1; D call uncertain. V was pared by 3 bases and J by 1 base, with 7 bases between. Germline lookup yields CDR1 MNHNS and CDR2 SASEGT. This CDR3 region has 14 residues. The CDR3 DNA reads as TGTGCCAGCAGTGATGTCATTTCTGGAAACACCATATATTTT. As protein: CASSDVISGNTIYF.

This chain connects TRBV7-8 to TRBJ1-3; TRBD1 matches 11 bases. V gave up 5 bases and J gave up 2 bases; unmatched junction bases: 14. This CDR3 is built from 19 residues. Per the germline V gene, CDR1 is SGHVS and CDR2 is FQNEAQ. The CDR3 bases are TGTGCCAGCAGCCCAACCGGGACAGGGGGTTTATTGGCTGGAAACACCATATATTTT. Protein product: CASSPTGTGGLLAGNTIYF.

This chain joins TRBV27 and TRBJ1-2, with TRBD1 matching over 11 bases. With V trimmed by 4 bases and J by 7 bases, 8 bases remained unmatched. This CDR3 comprises 15 residues. Germline V gives CDR1 MNHEY, CDR2 SMNVEV (reference sequence). CDR3 nucleotide sequence: TGTGCCAGCAGTTCCCTCGGGACAGGGGGAGGTGGCTACACCTTC. Protein product: CASSSLGTGGGGYTF.

The V and J genes are TRBV18 and TRBJ2-3; D is unresolved. The germline V and J ends were trimmed by 2 bases and 4 bases, with 7 bases remaining between them. The CDR3 runs 13 residues. CDR1 and CDR2 (germline): KGHSH, LQKENI. CDR3 residues: CASSPWAADTQYF. DNA for the CDR3: TGTGCCAGCTCACCATGGGCAGCAGATACGCAGTATTTT.